The clone carrying this T cell receptor (beta chain) was seen only once. This specimen comes from a study of blood T cell repertoires in COVID-19. As for the study in general: The United States, Italy and Spain provided the acute and convalescent COVID-19 samples. PBMCs, B-cell-depleted T cells, or T cells provided the cDNA or gDNA that made up the material.

Some clones are missing from TCRdb's copy, which holds only in-frame ones; the method was immunoSEQ multiplex PCR. The sample records 72,000 or so clones, around nine tenths being singletons. This CDR3 spans 14 amino acids. In germline, CDR1 is MGHRA, CDR2 YSYEKL. Trimming cost V 3 bases and J 5 bases; bases outside gene matches: 3. Sequencing input: peripheral blood. V is TRBV4-1 and J is TRBJ1-5; 8 bases agree with TRBD1. The receptor comes from a man aged 50 to 60 with active COVID-19. CDR3 DNA: TGCGCCAGCAGCCATGGACAGGGAGATCAGCCCCAGCATTTT. Protein: CASSHGQGDQPQHF.